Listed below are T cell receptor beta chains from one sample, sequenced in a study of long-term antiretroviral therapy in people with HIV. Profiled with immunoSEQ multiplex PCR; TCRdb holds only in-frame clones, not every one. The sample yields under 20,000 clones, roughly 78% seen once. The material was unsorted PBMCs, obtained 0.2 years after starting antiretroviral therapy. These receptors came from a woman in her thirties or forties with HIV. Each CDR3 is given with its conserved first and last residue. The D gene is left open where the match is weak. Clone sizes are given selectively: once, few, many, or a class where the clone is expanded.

cdr3_nt: TGTGCCTGGAGTGGGGAGGGAGGTTGGGTAGATACGCAGTATTTT
cdr3_aa: CAWSGEGGWVDTQYF
j_call: TRBJ2-3
d_call: TRBD2
v_call: TRBV30
clone_size: few

cdr3_nt: TGCAGCGTGGATTATGGGACTAGCGGGAGGGCCTACAATGAGCAGTTCTTC
cdr3_aa: CSVDYGTSGRAYNEQFF
j_call: TRBJ2-1
d_call: TRBD2
v_call: TRBV29-1
clone_size: NA

cdr3_nt: TGTGCCAGCAGCGTTCGACCCGGGGACACTGAAGCTTTCTTT
cdr3_aa: CASSVRPGDTEAFF
j_call: TRBJ1-1
d_call: NA
v_call: TRBV9
clone_size: NA

cdr3_nt: TGTGCCATCAGTGGATCGACAGGGGATTTAGCCGAAGCTTTCTTT
cdr3_aa: CAISGSTGDLAEAFF
j_call: TRBJ1-1
d_call: TRBD1
v_call: TRBV10-3
clone_size: NA

cdr3_nt: TGCGCCAGCAACCAGGGGCCCGGGGGCACTGAAGCTTTCTTT
cdr3_aa: CASNQGPGGTEAFF
j_call: TRBJ1-1
d_call: NA
v_call: TRBV10-1
clone_size: NA

cdr3_nt: TGTGCCAGCAGCTTGGACAGGGGCCTCCACTTT
cdr3_aa: CASSLDRGLHF
j_call: TRBJ1-6
d_call: TRBD1
v_call: TRBV7-2
clone_size: few

cdr3_nt: TGTGCCAGCTCACCACCCGCGGGACAGGGCCTTGAAGCTTTCTTT
cdr3_aa: CASSPPAGQGLEAFF
j_call: TRBJ1-1
d_call: TRBD1
v_call: TRBV18
clone_size: NA

cdr3_nt: TGTGCCAGCAGGATCACCGAAAGGAACACTGAAGCTTTCTTT
cdr3_aa: CASRITERNTEAFF
j_call: TRBJ1-1
d_call: NA
v_call: TRBV27
clone_size: NA

cdr3_nt: TGTGCCAGCAGCTCCTCCGGGGTATCGAACACTGAAGCTTTCTTT
cdr3_aa: CASSSSGVSNTEAFF
j_call: TRBJ1-1
d_call: NA
v_call: TRBV5-4
clone_size: NA

cdr3_nt: TGTGCCAGCAGCTCCACGGGGCCTGAGACCCAGTACTTC
cdr3_aa: CASSSTGPETQYF
j_call: TRBJ2-5
d_call: NA
v_call: TRBV6-6
clone_size: NA

cdr3_nt: TGCGCCAGCAGCTCAACCATGGACACCTACACCGGGGAGCTGTTTTTT
cdr3_aa: CASSSTMDTYTGELFF
j_call: TRBJ2-2
d_call: NA
v_call: TRBV5-1
clone_size: NA

cdr3_nt: TGTGCCAGCCGAGAGGGAATTGATGGCTACACCTTC
cdr3_aa: CASREGIDGYTF
j_call: TRBJ1-2
d_call: NA
v_call: TRBV6-6
clone_size: few

cdr3_nt: TGCGCCAGCGGAGCAGGGTATGAAGAGACCCAGTACTTC
cdr3_aa: CASGAGYEETQYF
j_call: TRBJ2-5
d_call: NA
v_call: TRBV5-1
clone_size: once

cdr3_nt: TGTGCCAGCAGCGACGGGACAGGGTGGGACTATGGCTACACCTTC
cdr3_aa: CASSDGTGWDYGYTF
j_call: TRBJ1-2
d_call: TRBD1
v_call: TRBV9
clone_size: NA

cdr3_nt: TGTGCCAGCAGCCCCCAGGACGACGAAAAACTGTTTTTT
cdr3_aa: CASSPQDDEKLFF
j_call: TRBJ1-4
d_call: NA
v_call: TRBV5-4
clone_size: NA